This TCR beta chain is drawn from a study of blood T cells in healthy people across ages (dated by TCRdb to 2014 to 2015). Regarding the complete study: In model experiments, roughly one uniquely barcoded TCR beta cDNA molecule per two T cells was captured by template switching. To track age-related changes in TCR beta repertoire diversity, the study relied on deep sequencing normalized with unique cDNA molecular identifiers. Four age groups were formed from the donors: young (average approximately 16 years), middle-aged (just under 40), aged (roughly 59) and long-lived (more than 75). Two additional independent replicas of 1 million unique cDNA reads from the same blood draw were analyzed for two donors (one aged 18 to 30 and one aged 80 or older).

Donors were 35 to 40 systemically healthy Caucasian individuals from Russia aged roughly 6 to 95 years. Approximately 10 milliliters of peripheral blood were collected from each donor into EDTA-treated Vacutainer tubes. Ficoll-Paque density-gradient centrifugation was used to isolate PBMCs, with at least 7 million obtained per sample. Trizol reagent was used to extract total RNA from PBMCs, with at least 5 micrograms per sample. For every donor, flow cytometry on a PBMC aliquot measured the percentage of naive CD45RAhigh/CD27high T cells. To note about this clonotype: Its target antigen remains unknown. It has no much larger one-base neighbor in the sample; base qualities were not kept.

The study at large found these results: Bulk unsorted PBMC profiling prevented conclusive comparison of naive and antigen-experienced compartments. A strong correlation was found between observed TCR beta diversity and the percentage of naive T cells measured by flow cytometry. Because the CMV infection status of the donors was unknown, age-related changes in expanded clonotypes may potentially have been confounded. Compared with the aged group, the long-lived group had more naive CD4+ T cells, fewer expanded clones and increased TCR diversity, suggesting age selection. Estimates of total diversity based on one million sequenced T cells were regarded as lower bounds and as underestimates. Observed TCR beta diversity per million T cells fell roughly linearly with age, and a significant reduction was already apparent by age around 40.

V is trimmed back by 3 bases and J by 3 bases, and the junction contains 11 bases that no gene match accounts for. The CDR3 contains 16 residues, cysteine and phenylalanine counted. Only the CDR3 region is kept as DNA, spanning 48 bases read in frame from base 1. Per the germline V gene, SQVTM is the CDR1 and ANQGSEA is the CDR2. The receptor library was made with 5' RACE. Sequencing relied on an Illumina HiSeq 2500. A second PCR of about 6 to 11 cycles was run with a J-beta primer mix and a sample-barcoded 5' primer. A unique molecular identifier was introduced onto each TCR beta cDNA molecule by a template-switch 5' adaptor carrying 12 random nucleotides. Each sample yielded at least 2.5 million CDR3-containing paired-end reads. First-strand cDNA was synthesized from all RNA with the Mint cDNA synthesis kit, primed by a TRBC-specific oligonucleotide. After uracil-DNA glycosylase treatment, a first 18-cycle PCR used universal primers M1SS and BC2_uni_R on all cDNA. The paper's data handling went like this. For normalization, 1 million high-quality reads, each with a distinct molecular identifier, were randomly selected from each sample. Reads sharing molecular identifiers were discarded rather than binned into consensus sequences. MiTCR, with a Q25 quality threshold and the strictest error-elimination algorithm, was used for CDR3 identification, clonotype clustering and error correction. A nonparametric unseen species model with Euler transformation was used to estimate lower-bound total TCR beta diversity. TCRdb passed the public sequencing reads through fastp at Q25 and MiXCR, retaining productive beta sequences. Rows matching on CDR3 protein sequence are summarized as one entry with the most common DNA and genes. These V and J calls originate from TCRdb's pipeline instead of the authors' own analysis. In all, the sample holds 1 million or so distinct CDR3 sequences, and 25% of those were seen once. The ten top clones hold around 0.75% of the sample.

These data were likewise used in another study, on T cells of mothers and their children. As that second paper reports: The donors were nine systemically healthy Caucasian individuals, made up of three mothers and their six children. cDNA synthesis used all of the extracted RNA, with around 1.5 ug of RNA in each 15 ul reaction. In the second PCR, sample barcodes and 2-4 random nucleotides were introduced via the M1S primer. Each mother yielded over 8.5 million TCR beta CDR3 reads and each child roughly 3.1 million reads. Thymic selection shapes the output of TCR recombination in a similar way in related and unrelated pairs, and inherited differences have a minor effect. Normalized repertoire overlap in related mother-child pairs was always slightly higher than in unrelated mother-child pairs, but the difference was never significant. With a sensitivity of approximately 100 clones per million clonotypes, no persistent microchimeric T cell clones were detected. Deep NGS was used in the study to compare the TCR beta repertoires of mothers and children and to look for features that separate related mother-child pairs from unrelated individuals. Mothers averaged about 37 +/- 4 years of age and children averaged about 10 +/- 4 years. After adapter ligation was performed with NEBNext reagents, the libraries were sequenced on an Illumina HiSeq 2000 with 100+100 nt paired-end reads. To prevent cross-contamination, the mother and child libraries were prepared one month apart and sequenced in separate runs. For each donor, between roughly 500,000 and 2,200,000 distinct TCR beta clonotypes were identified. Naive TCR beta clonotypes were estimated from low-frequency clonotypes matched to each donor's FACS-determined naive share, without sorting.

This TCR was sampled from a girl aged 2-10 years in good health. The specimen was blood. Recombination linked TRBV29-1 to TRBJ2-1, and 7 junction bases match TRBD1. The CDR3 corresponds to CSVEGLTGTDYNEQFF. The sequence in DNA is TGCAGCGTTGAGGGATTGACAGGGACGGACTACAATGAGCAGTTCTTC.